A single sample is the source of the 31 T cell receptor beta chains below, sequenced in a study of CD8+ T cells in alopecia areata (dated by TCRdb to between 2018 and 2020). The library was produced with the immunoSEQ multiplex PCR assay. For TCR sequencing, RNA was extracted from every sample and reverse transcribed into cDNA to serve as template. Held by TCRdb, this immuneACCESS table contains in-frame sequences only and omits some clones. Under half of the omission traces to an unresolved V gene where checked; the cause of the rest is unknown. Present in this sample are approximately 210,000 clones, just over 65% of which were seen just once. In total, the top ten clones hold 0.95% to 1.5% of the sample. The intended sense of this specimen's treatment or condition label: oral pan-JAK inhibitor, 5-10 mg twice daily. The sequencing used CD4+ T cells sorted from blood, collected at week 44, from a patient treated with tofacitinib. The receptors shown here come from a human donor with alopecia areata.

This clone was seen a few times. As DNA, the CDR3 is TGTGCCAGCAAGATGCCGGCGGGGCTGAACACTGAAGCTTTCTTT. Protein sequence: CASKMPAGLNTEAFF. J is TRBJ1-1 and V is TRBV6-5; perhaps TRBD1 as D (5 bases). CDR1 MNHEY and CDR2 SVGAGI come from the germline V gene. V was cut by 7 bases and J by 0 bases, with 15 bases left in between. The length of the CDR3 is 15 residues.

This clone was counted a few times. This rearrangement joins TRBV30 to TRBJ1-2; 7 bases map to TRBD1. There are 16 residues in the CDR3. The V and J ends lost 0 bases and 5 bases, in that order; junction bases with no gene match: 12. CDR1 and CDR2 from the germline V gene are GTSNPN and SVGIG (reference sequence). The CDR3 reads CAWSVLPQGRGYGYTF. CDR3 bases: TGTGCCTGGAGTGTACTCCCACAAGGCAGGGGGTATGGCTACACCTTC.

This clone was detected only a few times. In DNA, the CDR3 is TGCGCCAGCAGCAAAGGCCTCAGGTCCTACGAGCAGTACTTC. Translating gives CASSKGLRSYEQYF. The chain recombines TRBV5-1 with TRBJ2-7; D gene uncertain. From germline, CDR1 is SGHRS and CDR2 YFSETQ. V was cut by 4 bases and J by 1 base, with 12 bases left in between. The length of the CDR3 is 14 residues. The variable domain in full, with the rest retrieved from reference TRBV5-1 and TRBJ2-7, is KAGVTQTPRYLIKTRGQQVTLSCSPISGHRSVSWYQQTPGQGLQFLFEYFSETQRNKGNFPGRFSGRQFSNSRSEMNVSTLELGDSALYLCASSKGLRSYEQYFGPGTRLTVT.

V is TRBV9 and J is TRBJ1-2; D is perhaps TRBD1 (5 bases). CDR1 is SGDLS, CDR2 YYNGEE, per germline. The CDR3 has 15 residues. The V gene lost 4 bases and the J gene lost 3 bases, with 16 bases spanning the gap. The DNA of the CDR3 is TGTGCCAGCAGCCAAGATGAGGTGGGGGACTATGGCTACACCTTC. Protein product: CASSQDEVGDYGYTF.

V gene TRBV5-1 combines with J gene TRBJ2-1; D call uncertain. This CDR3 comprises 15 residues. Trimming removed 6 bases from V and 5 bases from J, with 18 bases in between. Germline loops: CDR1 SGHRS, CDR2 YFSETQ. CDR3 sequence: CASMFNSIGNNEQFF. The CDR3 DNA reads TGCGCCAGCATGTTTAATAGTATTGGGAACAATGAGCAGTTCTTC.

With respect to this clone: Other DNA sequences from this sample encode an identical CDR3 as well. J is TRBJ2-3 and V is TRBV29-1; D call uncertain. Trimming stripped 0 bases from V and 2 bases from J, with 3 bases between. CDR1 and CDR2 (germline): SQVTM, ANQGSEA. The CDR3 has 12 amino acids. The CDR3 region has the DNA TGCAGCGTTGAAGAGTCCACAGATACGCAGTATTTT. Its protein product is CSVEESTDTQYF.

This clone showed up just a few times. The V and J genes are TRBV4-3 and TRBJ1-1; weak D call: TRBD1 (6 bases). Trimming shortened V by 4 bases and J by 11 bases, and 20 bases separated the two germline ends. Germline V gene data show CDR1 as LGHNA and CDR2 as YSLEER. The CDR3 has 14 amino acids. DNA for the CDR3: TGCGCCAGCAGCCCTAACCGGGACACTATGGAGGCTTTCTTT. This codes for CASSPNRDTMEAFF.

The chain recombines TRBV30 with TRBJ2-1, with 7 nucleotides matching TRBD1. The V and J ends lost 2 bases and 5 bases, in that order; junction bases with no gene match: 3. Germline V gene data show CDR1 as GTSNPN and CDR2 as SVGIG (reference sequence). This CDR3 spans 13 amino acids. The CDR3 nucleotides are TGTGCCTGGAGTCTAACAGGGGACAATGAGCAGTTCTTC. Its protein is CAWSLTGDNEQFF.

The CDR3 sequence: CASSRQGITGELFF. CDR3 DNA sequence: TGTGCCAGCAGCCGACAGGGTATAACCGGGGAGCTGTTTTTT. The chain recombines TRBV6-5 with TRBJ2-2; 7 bases agree with TRBD1. Per germline, CDR1 MNHEY and CDR2 SVGAGI. CDR3 size: 14 residues. V shed 6 bases, J shed 5 bases, and the junction held 6 bases outside the gene matches.

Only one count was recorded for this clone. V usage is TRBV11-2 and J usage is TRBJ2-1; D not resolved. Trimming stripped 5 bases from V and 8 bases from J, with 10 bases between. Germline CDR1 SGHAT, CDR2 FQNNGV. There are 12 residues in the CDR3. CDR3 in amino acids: CASSPAYDEQFF. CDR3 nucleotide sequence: TGTGCCAGCAGCCCTGCCTATGATGAGCAGTTCTTC.

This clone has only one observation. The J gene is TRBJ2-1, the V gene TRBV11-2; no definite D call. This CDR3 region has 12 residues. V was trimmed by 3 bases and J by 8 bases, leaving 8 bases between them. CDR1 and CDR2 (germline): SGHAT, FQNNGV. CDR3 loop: CASSFSSYEQFF. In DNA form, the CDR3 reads TGTGCCAGCAGCTTTAGTAGCTATGAGCAGTTCTTC.

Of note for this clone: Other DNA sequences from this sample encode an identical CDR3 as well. In DNA form, the CDR3 reads TGCAGCGTGCGGGGGGCGGTTAACACTGAAGCTTTCTTT. Residues: CSVRGAVNTEAFF. V usage is TRBV29-1 and J usage is TRBJ1-1; D possibly corresponds to TRBD1 (6 bases). CDR1 is SQVTM, CDR2 ANQGSEA, per germline. V lost 6 bases and J 2 bases, leaving 13 bases between the germline ends. There are 13 residues in the CDR3. The full variable domain, rest sourced from reference TRBV29-1 and TRBJ1-1, is SAVISQKPSRDICQRGTSLTIQCQVDSQVTMMFWYRQQPGQSLTLIATANQGSEATYESGFVIDKFPISRPNLTFSTLTVSNMSPEDSSIYLCSVRGAVNTEAFFGQGTRLTVV.

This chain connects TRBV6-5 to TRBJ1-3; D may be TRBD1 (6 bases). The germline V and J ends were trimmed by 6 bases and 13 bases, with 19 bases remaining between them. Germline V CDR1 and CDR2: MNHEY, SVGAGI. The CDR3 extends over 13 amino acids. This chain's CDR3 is CASSRPGDPGIYF. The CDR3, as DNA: TGTGCCAGCAGCCGCCCAGGGGACCCGGGTATATATTTT.

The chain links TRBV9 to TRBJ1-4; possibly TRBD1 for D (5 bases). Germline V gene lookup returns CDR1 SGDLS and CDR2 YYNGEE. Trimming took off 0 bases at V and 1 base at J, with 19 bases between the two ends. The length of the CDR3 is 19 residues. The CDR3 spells CASSVVSTGLIGTNEKLFF. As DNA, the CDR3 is TGTGCCAGCAGCGTAGTAAGTACAGGACTAATCGGAACTAATGAAAAACTGTTTTTT.

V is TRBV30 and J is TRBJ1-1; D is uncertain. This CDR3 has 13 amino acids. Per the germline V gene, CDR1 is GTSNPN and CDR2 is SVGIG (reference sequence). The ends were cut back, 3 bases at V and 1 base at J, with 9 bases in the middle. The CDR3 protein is CAWSLGQNTEAFF. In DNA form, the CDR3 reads TGTGCCTGGAGCCTCGGGCAGAACACTGAAGCTTTCTTT.

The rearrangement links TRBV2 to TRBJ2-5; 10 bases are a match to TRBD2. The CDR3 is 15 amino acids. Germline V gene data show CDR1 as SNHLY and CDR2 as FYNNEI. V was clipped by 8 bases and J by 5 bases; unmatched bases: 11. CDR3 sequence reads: CASALGSGRWETQYF. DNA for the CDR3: TGTGCCAGCGCCCTAGGTAGCGGGAGGTGGGAGACCCAGTACTTC.

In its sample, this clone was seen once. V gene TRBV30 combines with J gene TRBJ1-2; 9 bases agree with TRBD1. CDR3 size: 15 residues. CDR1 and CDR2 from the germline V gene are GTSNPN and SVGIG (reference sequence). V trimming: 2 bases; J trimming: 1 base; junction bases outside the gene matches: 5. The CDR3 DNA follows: TGTGCCTGGAGTCGGCGGACAGGGGTTAACTATGGCTACACCTTC. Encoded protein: CAWSRRTGVNYGYTF.

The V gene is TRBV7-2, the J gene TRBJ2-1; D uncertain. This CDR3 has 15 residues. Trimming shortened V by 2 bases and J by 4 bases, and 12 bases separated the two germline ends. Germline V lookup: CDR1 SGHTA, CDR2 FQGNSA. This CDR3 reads CASSLISSVYNEQFF. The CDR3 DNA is TGTGCCAGCAGCTTAATCAGTTCAGTTTACAATGAGCAGTTCTTC.

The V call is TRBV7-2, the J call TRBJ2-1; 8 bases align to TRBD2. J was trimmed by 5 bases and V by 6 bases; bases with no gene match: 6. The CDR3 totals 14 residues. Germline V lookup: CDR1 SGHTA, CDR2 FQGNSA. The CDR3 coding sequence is TGTGCCAGCAGTCCCGGGGGGGCCCACAATGAGCAGTTCTTC. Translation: CASSPGGAHNEQFF.

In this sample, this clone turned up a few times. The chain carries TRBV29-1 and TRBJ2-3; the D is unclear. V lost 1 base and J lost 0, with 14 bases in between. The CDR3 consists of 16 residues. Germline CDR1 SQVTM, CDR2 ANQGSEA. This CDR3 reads CSVEVPRVGSTDTQYF. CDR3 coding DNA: TGCAGCGTTGAAGTTCCTCGGGTGGGTAGCACAGATACGCAGTATTTT.

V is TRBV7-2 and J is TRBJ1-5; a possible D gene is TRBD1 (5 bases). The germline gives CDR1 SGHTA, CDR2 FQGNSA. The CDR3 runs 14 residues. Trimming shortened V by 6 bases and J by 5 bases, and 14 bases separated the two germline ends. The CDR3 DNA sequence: TGTGCCAGCAGTCGTCCGGGGCCGGATCAGCCCCAGCATTTT. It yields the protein CASSRPGPDQPQHF.

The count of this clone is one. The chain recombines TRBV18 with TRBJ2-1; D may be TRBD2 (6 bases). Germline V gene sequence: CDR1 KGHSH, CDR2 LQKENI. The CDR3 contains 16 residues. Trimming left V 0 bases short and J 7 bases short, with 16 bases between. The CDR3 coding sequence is TGTGCCAGCTCACCACCGCGGGGAGGACTTCCAAATGAGCAGTTCTTC. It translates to CASSPPRGGLPNEQFF. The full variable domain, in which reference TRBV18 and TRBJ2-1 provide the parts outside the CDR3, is NAGVMQNPRHLVRRRGQEARLRCSPMKGHSHVYWYRQLPEEGLKFMVYLQKENIIDESGMPKERFSAEFPKEGPSILRIQQVVRGDSAAYFCASSPPRGGLPNEQFFGPGTRLTVL.

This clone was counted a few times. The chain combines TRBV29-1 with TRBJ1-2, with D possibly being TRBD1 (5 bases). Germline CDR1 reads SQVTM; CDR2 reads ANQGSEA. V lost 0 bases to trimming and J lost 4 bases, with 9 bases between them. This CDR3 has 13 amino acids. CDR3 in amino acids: CSVEDRDGYGYTF. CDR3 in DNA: TGCAGCGTTGAAGACCGGGACGGCTATGGCTACACCTTC.

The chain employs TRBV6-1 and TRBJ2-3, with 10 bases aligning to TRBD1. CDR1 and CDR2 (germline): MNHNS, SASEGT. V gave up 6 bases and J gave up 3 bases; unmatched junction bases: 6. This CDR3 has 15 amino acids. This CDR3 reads CASSSDRGHTDTQYF. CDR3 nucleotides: TGTGCCAGCAGCTCCGACAGGGGGCATACAGATACGCAGTATTTT.

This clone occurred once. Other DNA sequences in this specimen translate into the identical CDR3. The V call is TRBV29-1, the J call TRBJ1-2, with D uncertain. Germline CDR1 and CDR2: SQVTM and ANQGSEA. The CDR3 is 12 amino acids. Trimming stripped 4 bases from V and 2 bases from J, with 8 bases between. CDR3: CSVVSLNYGYTF. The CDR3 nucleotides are TGCAGCGTTGTATCGTTGAACTATGGCTACACCTTC.

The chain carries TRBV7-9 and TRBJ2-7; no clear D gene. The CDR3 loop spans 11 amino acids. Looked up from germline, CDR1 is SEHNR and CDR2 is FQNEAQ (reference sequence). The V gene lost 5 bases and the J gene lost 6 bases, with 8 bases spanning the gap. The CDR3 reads CASSEVLEQYF. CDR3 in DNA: TGTGCCAGCAGCGAAGTCCTCGAGCAGTACTTC.

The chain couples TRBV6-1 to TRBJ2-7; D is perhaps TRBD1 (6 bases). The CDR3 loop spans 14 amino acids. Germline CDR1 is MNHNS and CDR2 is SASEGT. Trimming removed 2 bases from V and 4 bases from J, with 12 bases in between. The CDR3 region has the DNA TGTGCCAGCAGTGAACAGGGGACGCAATACGAGCAGTACTTC. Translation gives CASSEQGTQYEQYF.

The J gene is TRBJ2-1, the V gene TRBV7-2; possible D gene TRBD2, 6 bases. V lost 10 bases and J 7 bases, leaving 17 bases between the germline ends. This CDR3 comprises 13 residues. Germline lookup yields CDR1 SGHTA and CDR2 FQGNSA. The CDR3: CAKQSTSLNEQFF. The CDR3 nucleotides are TGTGCCAAACAAAGTACTAGCTTGAATGAGCAGTTCTTC.

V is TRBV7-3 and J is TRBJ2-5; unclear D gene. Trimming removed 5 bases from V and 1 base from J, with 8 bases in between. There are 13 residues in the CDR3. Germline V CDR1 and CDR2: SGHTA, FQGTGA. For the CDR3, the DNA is TGTGCCAGCAGCCAAGGGTTCCAAGAGACCCAGTACTTC. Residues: CASSQGFQETQYF.

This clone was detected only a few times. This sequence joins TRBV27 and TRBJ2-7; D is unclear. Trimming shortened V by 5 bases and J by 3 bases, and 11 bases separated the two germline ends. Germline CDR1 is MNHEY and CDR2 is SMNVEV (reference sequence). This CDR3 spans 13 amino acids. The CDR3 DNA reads TGTGCCAGCAGTCACGGACGGAACTACGAGCAGTACTTC. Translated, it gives CASSHGRNYEQYF.

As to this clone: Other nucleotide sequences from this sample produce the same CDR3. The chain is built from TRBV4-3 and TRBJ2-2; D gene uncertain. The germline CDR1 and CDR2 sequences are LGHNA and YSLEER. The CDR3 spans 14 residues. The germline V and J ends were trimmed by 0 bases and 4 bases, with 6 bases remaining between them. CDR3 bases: TGCGCCAGCAGCCAAGAAAAGGGCACCGGGGAGCTGTTTTTT. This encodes CASSQEKGTGELFF.